This T cell receptor (beta chain) derives from a study of cytomegalovirus exposure and HLA in healthy donors. The V segment lost 3 bases and the J segment 0 bases; nucleotides outside the gene matches: 5. Germline V gene lookup returns CDR1 LNHDA and CDR2 SQIVND (reference sequence). The CDR3 length is 16 residues. Broader study findings: According to the study, 180 or so TCR beta chains were cytomegalovirus-associated.

Data came from immunoSEQ multiplex PCR; TCRdb stores just in-frame clones and leaves some out. The sample has tens of thousands of clones; about 90% are singletons. Turning to this clone: Its antigen is unknown.

The origin of this receptor is a woman younger than 35 in good health and CMV-seropositive. The sequenced sample consisted of PBMCs. The chain employs TRBV19 and TRBJ1-5; 7 positions match TRBD1. Here the CDR3 DNA reads TGTGCCAGTAGTATTACAGGGGACCATAGCAATCAGCCCCAGCATTTT. Translated: CASSITGDHSNQPQHF.